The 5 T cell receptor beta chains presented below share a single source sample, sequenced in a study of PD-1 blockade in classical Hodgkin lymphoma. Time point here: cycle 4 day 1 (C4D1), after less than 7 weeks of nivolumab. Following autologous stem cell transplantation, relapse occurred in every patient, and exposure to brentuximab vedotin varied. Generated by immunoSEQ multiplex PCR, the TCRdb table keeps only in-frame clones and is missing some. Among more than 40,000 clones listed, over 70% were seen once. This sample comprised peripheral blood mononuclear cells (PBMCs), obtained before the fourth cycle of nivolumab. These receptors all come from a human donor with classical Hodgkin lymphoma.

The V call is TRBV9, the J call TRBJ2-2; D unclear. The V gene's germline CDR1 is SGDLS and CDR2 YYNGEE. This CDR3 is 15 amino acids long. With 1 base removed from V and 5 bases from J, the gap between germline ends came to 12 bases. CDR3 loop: CASSVISDHTGELFF. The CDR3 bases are TGTGCCAGCAGCGTAATTTCCGATCATACCGGGGAGCTGTTTTTT.

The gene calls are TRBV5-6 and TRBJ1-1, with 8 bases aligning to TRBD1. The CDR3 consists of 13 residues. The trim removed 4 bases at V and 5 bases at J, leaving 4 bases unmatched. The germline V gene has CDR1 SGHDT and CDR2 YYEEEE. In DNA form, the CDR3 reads TGTGCCAGCAGCCCATGGACAGGGACTGAAGCTTTCTTT. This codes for CASSPWTGTEAFF.

CDR3 amino acids: CASSLDSGLSNQPQHF. In DNA form, the CDR3 reads TGTGCCAGCAGCTTAGATAGTGGTTTAAGTAATCAGCCCCAGCATTTT. The chain has TRBV7-2 and TRBJ1-5; D gene ambiguous. Trimming took 1 base from V and 4 from J, leaving 14 bases between them. The CDR3 runs to 16 residues. Germline CDR1 and CDR2: SGHTA and FQGNSA.

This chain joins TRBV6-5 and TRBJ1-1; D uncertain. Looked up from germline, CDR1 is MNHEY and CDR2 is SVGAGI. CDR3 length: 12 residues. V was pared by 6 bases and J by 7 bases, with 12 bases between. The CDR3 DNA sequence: TGTGCCAGCAGCGCTTTAACATTTGAAGCTTTCTTT. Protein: CASSALTFEAFF.

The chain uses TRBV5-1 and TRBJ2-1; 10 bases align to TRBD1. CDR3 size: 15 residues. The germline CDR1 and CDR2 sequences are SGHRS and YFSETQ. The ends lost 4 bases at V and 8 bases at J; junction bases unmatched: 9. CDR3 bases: TGCGCCAGCAGCCCCGGGACAGGGGCGGGCGATGAGCAGTTCTTC. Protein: CASSPGTGAGDEQFF.